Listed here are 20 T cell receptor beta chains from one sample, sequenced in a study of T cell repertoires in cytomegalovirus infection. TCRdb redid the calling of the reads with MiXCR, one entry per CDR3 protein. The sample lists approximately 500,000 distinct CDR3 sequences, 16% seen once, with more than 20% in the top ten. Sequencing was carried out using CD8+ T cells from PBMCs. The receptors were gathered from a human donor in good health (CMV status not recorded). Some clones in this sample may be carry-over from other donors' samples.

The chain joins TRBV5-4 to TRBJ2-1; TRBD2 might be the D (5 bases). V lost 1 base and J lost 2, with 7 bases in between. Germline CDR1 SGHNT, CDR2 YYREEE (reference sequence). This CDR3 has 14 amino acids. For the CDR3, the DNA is TGTGCCAGCAGCTTGTTAGCGCCCTACAATGAGCAGTTCTTC. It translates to CASSLLAPYNEQFF.

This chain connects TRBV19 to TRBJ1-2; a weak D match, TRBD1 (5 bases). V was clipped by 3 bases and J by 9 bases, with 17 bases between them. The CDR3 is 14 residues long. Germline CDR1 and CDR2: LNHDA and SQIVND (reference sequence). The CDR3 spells CASSMAQGKDCYTF. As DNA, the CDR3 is TGTGCCAGTAGTATGGCGCAGGGTAAGGATTGCTACACCTTC. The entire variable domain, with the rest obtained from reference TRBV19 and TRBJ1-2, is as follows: DGGITQSPKYLFRKEGQNVTLSCEQNLNHDAMYWYRQDPGQGLRLIYYSQIVNDFQKGDIAEGYSVSREKKESFPLTVTSAQKNPTAFYLCASSMAQGKDCYTFGSGTRLTVV.

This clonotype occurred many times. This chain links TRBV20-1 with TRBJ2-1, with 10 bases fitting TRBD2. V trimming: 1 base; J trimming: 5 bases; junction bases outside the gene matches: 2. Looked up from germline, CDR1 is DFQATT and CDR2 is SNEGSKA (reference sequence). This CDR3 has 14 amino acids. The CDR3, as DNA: TGCAGTGCTAGAGCCAGCGGGAGGGACAATGAGCAGTTCTTC. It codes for CSARASGRDNEQFF.

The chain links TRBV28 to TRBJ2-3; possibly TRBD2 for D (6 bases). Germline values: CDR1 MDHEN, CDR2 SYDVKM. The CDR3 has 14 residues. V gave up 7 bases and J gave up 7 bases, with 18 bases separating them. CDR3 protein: CASNSRDSANTQYF. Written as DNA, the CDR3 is TGTGCCAGCAACTCCCGGGACTCAGCAAATACGCAGTATTTT.

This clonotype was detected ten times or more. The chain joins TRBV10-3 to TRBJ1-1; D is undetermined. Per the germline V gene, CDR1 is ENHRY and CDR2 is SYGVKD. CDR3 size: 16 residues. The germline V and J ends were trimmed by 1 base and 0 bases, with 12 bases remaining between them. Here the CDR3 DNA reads TGTGCCATCAGTGAGTTTCTGGACGGCTTGAACACTGAAGCTTTCTTT. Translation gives CAISEFLDGLNTEAFF.

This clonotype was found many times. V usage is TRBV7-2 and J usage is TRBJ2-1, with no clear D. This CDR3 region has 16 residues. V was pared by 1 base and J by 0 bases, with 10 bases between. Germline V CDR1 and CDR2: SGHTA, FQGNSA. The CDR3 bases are TGTGCCAGCAGCTTAGGGGCTCAGAGCTCCTACAATGAGCAGTTCTTC. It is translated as CASSLGAQSSYNEQFF.

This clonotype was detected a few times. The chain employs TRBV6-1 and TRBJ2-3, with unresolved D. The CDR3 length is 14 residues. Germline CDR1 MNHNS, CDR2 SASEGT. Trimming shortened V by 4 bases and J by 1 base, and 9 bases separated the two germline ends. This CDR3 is CASSGARGTDTQYF. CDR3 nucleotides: TGTGCCAGCAGTGGAGCAAGGGGCACAGATACGCAGTATTTT.

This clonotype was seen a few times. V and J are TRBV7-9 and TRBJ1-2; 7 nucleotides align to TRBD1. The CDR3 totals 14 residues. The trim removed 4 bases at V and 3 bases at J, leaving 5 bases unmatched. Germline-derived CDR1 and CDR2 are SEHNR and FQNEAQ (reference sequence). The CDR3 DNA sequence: TGTGCCAGCAGCTCCAGGGGGTCGGACTATGGCTACACCTTC. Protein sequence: CASSSRGSDYGYTF. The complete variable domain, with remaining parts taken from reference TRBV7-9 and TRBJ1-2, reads DTGVSQNPRHKITKRGQNVTFRCDPISEHNRLYWYRQTLGQGPEFLTYFQNEAQLEKSRLLSDRFSAERPKGSFSTLEIQRTEQGDSAMYLCASSSRGSDYGYTFGSGTRLTVV.

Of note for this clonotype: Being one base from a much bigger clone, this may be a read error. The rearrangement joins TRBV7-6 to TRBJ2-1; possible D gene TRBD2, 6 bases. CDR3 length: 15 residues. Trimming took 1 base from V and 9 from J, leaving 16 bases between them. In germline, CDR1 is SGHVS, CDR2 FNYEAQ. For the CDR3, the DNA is TGTGCCAGCAGCTTAGGAACGGGGAGGTATGGTGAGCAGTTCTTC. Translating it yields CASSLGTGRYGEQFF.

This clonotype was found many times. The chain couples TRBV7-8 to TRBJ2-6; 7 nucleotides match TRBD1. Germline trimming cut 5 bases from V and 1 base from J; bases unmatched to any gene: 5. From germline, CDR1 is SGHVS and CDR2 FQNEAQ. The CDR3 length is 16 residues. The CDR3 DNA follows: TGTGCCAGCAGCCTCCTCAGGGGGTCTGGGGCCAACGTCCTGACTTTC. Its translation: CASSLLRGSGANVLTF.

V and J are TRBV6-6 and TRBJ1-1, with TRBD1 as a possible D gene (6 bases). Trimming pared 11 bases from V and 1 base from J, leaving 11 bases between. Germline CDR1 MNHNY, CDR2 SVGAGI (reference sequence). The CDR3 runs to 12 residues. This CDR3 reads CAVQGGNTEAFF. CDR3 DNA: TGTGCCGTACAGGGAGGGAACACTGAAGCTTTCTTT.

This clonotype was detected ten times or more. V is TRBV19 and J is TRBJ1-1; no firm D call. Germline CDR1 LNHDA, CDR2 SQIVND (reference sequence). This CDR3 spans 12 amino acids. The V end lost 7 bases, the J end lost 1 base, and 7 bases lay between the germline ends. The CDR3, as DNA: TGTGCCAGTATGATTTCGAACACTGAAGCTTTCTTT. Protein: CASMISNTEAFF.

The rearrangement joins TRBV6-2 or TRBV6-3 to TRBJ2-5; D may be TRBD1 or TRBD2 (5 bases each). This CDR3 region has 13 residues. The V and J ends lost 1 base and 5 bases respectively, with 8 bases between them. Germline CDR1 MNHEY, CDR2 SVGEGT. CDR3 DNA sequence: TGTGCCAGCAGTTACTGGGACGTCGAGACCCAGTACTTC. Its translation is CASSYWDVETQYF.

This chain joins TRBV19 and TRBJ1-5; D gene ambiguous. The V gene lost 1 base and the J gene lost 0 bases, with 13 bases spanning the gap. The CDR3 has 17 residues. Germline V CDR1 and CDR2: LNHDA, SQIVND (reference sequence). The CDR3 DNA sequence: TGTGCCAGTAGTATAGTAGTTTGGGGATATAGCAATCAGCCCCAGCATTTT. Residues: CASSIVVWGYSNQPQHF.

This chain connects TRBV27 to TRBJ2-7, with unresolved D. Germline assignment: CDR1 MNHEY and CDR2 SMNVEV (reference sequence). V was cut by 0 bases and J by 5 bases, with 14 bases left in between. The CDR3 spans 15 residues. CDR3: CASSLSPSRFDEQYF. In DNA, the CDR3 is TGTGCCAGCAGTTTATCCCCCTCTAGATTTGACGAGCAGTACTTC.

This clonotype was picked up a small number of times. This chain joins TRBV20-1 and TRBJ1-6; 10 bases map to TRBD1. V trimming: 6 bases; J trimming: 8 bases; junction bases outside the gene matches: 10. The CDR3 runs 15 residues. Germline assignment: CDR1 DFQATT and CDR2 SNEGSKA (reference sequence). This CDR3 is CSASPRDRGHSPLHF. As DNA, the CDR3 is TGCAGTGCGAGCCCCCGGGACAGGGGTCATTCACCCCTCCACTTT.

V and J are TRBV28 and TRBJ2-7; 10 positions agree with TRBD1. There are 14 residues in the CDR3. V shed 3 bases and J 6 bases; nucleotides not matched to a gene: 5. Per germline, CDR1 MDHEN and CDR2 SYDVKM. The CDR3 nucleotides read TGTGCCAGCAGTTTGACCGGGACAGGGGCCGAGCAGTACTTC. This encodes CASSLTGTGAEQYF.

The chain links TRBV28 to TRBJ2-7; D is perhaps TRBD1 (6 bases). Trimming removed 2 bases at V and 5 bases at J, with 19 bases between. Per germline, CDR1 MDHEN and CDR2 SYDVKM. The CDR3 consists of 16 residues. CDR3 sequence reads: CASSLRGGRLMDEQYF. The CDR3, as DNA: TGTGCCAGCAGTTTAAGAGGGGGTCGATTAATGGACGAGCAGTACTTC.

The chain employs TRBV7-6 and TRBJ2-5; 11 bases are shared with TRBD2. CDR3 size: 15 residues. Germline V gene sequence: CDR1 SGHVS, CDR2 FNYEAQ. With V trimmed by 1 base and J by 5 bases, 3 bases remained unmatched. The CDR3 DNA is TGTGCCAGCAGCTTAGGACTAGCGGGGAACGAGACCCAGTACTTC. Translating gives CASSLGLAGNETQYF.

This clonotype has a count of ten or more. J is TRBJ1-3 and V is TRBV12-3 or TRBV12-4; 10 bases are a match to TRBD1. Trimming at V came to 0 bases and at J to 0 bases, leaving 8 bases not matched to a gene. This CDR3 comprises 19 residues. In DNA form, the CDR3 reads TGTGCCAGCAGTTTAGCGTATACGGGACAGGGGAACTCTGGAAACACCATATATTTT. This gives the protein CASSLAYTGQGNSGNTIYF.